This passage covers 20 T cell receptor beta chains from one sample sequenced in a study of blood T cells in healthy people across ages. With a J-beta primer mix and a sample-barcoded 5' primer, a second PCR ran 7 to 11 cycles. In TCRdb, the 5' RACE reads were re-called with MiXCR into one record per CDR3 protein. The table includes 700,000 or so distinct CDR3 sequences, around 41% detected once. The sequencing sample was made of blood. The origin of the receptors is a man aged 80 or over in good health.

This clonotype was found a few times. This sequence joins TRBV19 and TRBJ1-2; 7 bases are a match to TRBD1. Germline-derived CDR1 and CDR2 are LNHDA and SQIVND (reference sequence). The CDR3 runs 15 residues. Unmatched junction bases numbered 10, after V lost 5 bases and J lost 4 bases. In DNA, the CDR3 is TGTGCCAGTAGTCTCCCCCAGGGGGGGGCCTATGGCTACACCTTC. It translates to CASSLPQGGAYGYTF.

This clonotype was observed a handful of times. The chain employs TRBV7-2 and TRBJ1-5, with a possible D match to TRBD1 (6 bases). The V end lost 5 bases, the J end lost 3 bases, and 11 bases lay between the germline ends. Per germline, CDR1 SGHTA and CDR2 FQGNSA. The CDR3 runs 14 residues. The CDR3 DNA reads TGTGCCAGCAGCGTCGGGACATTCAATCAGCCCCAGCATTTT. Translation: CASSVGTFNQPQHF.

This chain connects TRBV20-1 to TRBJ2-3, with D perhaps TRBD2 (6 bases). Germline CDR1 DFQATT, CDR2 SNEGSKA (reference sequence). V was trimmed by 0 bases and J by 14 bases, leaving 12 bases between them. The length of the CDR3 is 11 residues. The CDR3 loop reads CSARDIAARYF. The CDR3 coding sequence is TGCAGTGCTAGAGATATAGCGGCGCGGTATTTT.

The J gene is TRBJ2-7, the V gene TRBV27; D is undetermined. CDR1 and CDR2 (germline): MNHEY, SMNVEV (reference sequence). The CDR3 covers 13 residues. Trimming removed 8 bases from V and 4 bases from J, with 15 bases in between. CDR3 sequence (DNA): TGTGCCAGCGGGGTGCAGCCGCGGTACGAGCAGTACTTC. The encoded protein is CASGVQPRYEQYF.

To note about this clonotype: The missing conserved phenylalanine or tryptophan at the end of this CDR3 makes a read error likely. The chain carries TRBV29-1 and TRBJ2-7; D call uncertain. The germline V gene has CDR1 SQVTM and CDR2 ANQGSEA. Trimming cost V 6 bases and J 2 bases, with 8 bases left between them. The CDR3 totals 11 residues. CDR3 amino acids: CSVKGTYEQYL. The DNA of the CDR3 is TGCAGCGTGAAAGGAACCTACGAGCAGTACTTG.

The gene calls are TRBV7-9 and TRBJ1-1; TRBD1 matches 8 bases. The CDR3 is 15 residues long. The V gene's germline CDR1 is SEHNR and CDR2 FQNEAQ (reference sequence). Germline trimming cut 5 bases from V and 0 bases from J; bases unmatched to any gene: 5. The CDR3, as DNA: TGTGCCAGCAGCCCCAGACAGGGGATGAACACTGAAGCTTTCTTT. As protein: CASSPRQGMNTEAFF. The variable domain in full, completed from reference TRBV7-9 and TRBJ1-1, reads DTGVSQNPRHKITKRGQNVTFRCDPISEHNRLYWYRQTLGQGPEFLTYFQNEAQLEKSRLLSDRFSAERPKGSFSTLEIQRTEQGDSAMYLCASSPRQGMNTEAFFGQGTRLTVV.

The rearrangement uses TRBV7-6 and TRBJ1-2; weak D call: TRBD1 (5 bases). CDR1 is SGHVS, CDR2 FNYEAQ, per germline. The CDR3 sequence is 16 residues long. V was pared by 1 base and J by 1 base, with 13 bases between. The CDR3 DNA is TGTGCCAGCAGCTTAGGGGGCGGCAGGGTTAACTATGGCTACACCTTC. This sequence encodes CASSLGGGRVNYGYTF.

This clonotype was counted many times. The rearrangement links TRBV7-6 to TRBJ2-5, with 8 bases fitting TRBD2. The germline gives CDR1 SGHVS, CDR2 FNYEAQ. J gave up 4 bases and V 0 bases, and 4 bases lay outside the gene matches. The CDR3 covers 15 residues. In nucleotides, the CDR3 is TGTGCCAGCAGCTTAGCGCGGGGGGCATTAGAGACCCAGTACTTC. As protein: CASSLARGALETQYF.

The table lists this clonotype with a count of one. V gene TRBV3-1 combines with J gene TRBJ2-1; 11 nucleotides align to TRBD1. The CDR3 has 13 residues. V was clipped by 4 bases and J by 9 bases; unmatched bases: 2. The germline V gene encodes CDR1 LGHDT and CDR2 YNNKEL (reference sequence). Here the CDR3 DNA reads TGTGCCAGCAGCCGGGGACAGGGGGGTGAGCAGTTCTTC. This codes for CASSRGQGGEQFF.

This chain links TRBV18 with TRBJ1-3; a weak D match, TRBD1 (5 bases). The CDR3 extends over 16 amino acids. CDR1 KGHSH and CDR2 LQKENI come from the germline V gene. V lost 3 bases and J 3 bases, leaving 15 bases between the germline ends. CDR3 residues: CASSPTLTDFGNTIYF. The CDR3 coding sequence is TGTGCCAGCTCACCCACCTTGACAGATTTTGGAAACACCATATATTTT.

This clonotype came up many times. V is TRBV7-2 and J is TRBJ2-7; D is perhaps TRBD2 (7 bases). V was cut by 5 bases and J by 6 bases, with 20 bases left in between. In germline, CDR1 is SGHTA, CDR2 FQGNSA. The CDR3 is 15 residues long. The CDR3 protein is CASSEGGSWGFEQYF. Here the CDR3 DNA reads TGTGCCAGCAGCGAGGGGGGGAGCTGGGGGTTCGAGCAGTACTTC.

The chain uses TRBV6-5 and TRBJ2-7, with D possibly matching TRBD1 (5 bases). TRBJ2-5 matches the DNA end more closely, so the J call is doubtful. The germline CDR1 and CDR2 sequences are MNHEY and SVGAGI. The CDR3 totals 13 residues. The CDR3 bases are TGTGCCAGCAGTGCGGCAGGGCCAGAGACCCAGTACTTC. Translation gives CASSAAGPETQYF.

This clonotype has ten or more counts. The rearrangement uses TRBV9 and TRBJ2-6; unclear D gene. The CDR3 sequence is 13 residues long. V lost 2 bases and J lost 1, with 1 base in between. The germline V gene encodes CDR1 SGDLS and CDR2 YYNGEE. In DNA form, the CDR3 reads TGTGCCAGCAGCGTGTCTGGGGCCAACGTCCTGACTTTC. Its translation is CASSVSGANVLTF.

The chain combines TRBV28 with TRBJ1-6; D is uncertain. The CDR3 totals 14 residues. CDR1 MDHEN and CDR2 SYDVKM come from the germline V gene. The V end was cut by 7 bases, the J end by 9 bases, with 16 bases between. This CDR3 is CASKGGREASPLHF. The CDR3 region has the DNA TGTGCCAGCAAGGGAGGGAGAGAAGCTTCACCCCTCCACTTT.

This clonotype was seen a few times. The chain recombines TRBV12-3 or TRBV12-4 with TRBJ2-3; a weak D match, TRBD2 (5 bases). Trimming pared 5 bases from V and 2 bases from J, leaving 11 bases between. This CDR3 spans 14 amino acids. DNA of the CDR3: TGTGCCAGCAGTCCCGGACGGGACACAGATACGCAGTATTTT. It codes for CASSPGRDTDTQYF.

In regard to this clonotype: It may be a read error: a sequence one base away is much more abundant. DNA of the CDR3: TGTGCCACCAGTGGGGGAAGATCGACCCAGTTCTTC. The encoded protein is CATSGGRSTQFF. The chain carries TRBV19 and TRBJ2-1, with D tentatively TRBD1 or TRBD2 (5 bases each). The V and J ends lost 10 bases and 13 bases respectively, with 20 bases between them. The CDR3 is made up of 12 amino acids. Germline loops: CDR1 LNHDA, CDR2 SQIVND (reference sequence).

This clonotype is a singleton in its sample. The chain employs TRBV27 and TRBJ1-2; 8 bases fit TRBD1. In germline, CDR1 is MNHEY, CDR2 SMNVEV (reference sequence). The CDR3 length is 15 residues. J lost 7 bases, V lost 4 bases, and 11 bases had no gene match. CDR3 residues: CASSWGTGTNAGYTF. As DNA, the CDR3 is TGTGCCAGCAGTTGGGGGACAGGAACCAACGCTGGCTACACCTTC.

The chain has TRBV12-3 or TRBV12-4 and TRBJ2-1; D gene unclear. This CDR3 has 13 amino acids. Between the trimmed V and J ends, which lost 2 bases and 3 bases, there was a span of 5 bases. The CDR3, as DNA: TGTGCCAGCAGTTTAAGCGACTACAATGAGCAGTTCTTC. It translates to CASSLSDYNEQFF.

The CDR3 sequence: CSAFRGSSYNEQFF. CDR3 DNA: TGCAGTGCATTTCGCGGGAGCTCCTACAATGAGCAGTTCTTC. The chain combines TRBV20-1 with TRBJ2-1; 7 bases map to TRBD2. V shed 6 bases, J shed 0 bases, and the junction held 5 bases outside the gene matches. The germline V gene has CDR1 DFQATT and CDR2 SNEGSKA (reference sequence). CDR3 length: 14 residues.

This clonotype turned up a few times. This CDR3 is CASSQRERDTDTQYF. The CDR3 DNA is TGTGCCAGCAGCCAAAGGGAGCGGGACACAGATACGCAGTATTTT. The J gene is TRBJ2-3, the V gene TRBV3-1, with 7 positions matching TRBD2. The germline V gene has CDR1 LGHDT and CDR2 YNNKEL (reference sequence). The CDR3 covers 15 residues. J gave up 2 bases and V 2 bases, and 4 bases lay outside the gene matches.